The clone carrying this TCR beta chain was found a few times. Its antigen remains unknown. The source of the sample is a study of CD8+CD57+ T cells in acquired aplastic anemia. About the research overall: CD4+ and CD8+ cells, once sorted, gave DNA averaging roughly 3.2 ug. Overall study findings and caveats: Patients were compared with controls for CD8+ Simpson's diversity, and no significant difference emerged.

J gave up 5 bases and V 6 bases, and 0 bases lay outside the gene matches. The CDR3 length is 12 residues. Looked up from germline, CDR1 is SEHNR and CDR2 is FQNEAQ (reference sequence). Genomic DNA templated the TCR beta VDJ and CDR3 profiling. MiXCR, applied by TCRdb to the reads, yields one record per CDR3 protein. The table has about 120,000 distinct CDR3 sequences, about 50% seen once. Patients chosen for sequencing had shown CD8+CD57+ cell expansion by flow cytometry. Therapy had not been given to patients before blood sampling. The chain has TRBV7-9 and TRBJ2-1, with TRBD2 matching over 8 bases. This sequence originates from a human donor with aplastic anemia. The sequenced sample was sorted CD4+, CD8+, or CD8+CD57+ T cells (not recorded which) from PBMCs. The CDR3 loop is CASRTSDNEQFF. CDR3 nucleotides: TGTGCCAGCAGGACTAGCGACAATGAGCAGTTCTTC.